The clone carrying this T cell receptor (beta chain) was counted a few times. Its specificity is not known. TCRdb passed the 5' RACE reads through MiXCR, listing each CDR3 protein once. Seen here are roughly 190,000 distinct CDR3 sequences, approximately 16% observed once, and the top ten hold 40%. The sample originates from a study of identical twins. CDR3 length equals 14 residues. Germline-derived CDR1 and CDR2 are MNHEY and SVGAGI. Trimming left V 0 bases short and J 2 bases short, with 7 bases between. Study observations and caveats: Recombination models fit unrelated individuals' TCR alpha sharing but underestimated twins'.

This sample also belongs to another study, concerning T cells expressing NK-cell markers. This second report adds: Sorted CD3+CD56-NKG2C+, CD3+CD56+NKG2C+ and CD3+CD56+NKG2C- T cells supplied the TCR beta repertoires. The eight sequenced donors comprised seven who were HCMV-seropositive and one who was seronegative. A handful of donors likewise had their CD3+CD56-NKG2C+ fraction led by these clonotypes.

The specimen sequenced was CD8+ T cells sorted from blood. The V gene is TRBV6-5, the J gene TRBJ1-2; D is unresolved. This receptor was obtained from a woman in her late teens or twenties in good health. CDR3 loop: CASSYSSTNYGYTF. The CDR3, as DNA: TGTGCCAGCAGTTACTCGTCCACAAACTATGGCTACACCTTC.